The T cell receptor beta chain described here comes from a study of cytomegalovirus exposure and HLA in healthy donors (dated by TCRdb to about 2017). At the level of the whole study: According to a later analysis, one platform produced both the 120 validation repertoires and the 550 to 800 repertoires of the first cohort. The aim of the study was to test whether cataloging public T cell receptors could identify signatures of past pathogen exposure. In addition to the first cohort of 650 to 750 subjects, a separate validation cohort of 130 or so different subjects was used. The study combined high-throughput TCR immunosequencing, statistical association of individual TCRs with disease status, and machine learning to predict cytomegalovirus infection status.

Unmatched junction bases come to 7, with V trimmed by 3 bases and J by 5 bases. The CDR3 runs 15 residues from the cysteine to the phenylalanine. The only DNA kept is the CDR3, 45 bases in frame from the first base. The germline V gene (reference sequence) gives CDR1 as SGHNT and CDR2 as YYREEE. This clone was counted only a few times. Its antigen target is currently unknown. Per-base qualities were not stored, and no clone one base away is much larger. Summary of the overall study and its limitations: In vitro tests confirmed that a few of the cytomegalovirus-associated TCR beta chains recognize cytomegalovirus antigens. A total of fewer than 200 TCR beta chains were listed by the study as associated with cytomegalovirus. Across donors, most TCR sequences were observed very rarely, whereas some public TCRs were present in many individuals. All 120 or so repertoires were used to score co-occurrence in the validation cohort in a later analysis, because that analysis had no HLA typing for the cohort. The classifier was reported to diagnose cytomegalovirus status with high specificity and sensitivity in both the original and validation cohorts. The authors suggested that the approach could potentially be extended to other disease states and immunological phenotypes. Subsequent analysis determined that TCRs grouped into clusters in the first cohort also showed a tendency toward co-occurrence across the roughly 130 validation repertoires, and about 94% of cluster scores exceeded 0.

The donors were included in the validation cohort of some 110 subjects, a group kept apart from the approximately 650-subject first cohort. The library was made by the immunoSEQ multiplex PCR assay. Per the authors' processing: A statistical classification framework was developed to diagnose cytomegalovirus status using the catalog of TCR beta chain sequences. Imported from immuneACCESS, the table was reduced by TCRdb to in-frame sequences with V and J called. These copies leave out some clones; in studies compared against another copy, an unresolved V gene accounts for under half, and the cause of the remainder is not known. V and J calls and clone size are copied from that table; D and trimming were computed from the DNA. The sample table lists about 160,000 clones, under 90% of them with a count of one. The ten largest clonotypes hold 10% of the sample.

Sample: PBMCs. The receptor was isolated from a young woman in good health and CMV-seropositive. The sequence is built from TRBV5-4 and TRBJ2-5; the junction holds 10 bases that match TRBD2. Read as DNA, the sequence is TGTGCCAGCAGCTCCCAAGCGGGAGGGCCGGAGACCCAGTACTTC. Its product reads: CASSSQAGGPETQYF. Supplemented by the reference TRBV5-4 and TRBJ2-5 proteins around the CDR3, the complete variable domain is ETGVTQSPTHLIKTRGQQVTLRCSSQSGHNTVSWYQQALGQGPQFIFQYYREEENGRGNFPPRFSGLQFPNYSSELNVNALELDDSALYLCASSSQAGGPETQYFGPGTRLLVL.